What follows is one T cell receptor beta chain and its context. Its antigen is as yet unknown. This sample is drawn from a study of shared clonotypes between healthy human individuals. Study findings and constraints: The rarefaction results pointed to incomplete sorted-subset sequencing despite large depth.

Naive-designated CD8 cells lacked CD45RO, were positively enriched for CCR7, and omitted terminally differentiated effector memory CD45RA+ cells. The V end was cut by 5 bases, the J end by 2 bases, with 12 bases between. Germline CDR1 SGHVS, CDR2 FNYEAQ. CDR3 length equals 15 residues. The method was immunoSEQ multiplex PCR; TCRdb's version includes in-frame clones alone and lacks a portion of them. The sample has around 560,000 clones; approximately 96% are singletons. The chain links TRBV7-6 to TRBJ2-2, with D tentatively TRBD1 or TRBD2 (5 bases each). The TCR sequence derives from a woman aged 25 to 45 in good health. The sequencing sample was made of naive CD8+ T cells sorted from blood. CDR3 loop: CASSTGTHNTGELFF. The DNA for the CDR3 is TGTGCCAGCAGCACCGGGACGCATAACACCGGGGAGCTGTTTTTT.